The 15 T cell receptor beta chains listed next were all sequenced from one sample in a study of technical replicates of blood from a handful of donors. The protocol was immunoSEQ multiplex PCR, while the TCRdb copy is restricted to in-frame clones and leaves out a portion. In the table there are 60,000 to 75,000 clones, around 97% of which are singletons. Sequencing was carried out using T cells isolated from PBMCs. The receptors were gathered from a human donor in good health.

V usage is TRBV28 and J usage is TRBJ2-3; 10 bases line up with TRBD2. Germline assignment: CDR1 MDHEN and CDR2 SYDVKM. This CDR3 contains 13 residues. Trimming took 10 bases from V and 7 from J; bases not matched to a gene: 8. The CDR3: CATRTSGLYTQYF. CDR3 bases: TGTGCCACCCGGACTAGCGGTTTATATACGCAGTATTTT.

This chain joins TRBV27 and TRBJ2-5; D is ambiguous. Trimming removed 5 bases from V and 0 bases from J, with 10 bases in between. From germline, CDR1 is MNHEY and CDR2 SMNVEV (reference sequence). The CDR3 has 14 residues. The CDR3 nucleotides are TGTGCCAGCAGTCCACTACGATACCAAGAGACCCAGTACTTC. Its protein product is CASSPLRYQETQYF.

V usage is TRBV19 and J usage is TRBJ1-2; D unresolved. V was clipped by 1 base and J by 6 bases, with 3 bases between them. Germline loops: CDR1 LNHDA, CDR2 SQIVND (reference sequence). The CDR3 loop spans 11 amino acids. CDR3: CASSIADGYTF. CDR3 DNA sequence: TGTGCCAGTAGTATAGCGGATGGCTACACCTTC.

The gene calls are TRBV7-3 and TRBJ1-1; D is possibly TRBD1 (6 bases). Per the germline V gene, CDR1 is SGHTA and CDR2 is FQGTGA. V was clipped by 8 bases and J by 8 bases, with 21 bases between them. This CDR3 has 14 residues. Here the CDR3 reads CASVAYSHREEAFF. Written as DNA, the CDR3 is TGTGCCAGCGTAGCTTACAGTCACAGGGAAGAAGCTTTCTTT.

The CDR3 DNA reads as TGTGCCAGCAGTTTATCCATGAACACTGAAGCTTTCTTT. Its translation: CASSLSMNTEAFF. V gene TRBV27 combines with J gene TRBJ1-1, with unresolved D. Germline V lookup: CDR1 MNHEY, CDR2 SMNVEV (reference sequence). V lost 0 bases and J lost 0, with 2 bases in between. The CDR3 has 13 amino acids.

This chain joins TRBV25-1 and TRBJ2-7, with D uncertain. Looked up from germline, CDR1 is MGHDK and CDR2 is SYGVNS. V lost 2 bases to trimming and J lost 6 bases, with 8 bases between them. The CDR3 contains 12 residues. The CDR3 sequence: CASSERAFEQYF. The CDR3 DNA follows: TGTGCCAGCAGTGAAAGAGCGTTCGAGCAGTACTTC.

The CDR3 reads CASSPLAISTGELFF. Here the CDR3 DNA reads TGTGCCAGCAGCCCCTTAGCGATTAGCACCGGGGAGCTGTTTTTT. The rearrangement uses TRBV28 and TRBJ2-2; a weak D match, TRBD2 (5 bases). The CDR3 is 15 residues long. Trimming stripped 6 bases from V and 4 bases from J, with 15 bases between. Germline V lookup: CDR1 MDHEN, CDR2 SYDVKM.

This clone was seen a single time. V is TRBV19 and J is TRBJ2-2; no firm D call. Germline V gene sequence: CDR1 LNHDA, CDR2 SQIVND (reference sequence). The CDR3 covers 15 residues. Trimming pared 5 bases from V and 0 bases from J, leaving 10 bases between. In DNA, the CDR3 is TGTGCCAGTAGTCTTCCTTTCGCGAACACCGGGGAGCTGTTTTTT. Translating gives CASSLPFANTGELFF.

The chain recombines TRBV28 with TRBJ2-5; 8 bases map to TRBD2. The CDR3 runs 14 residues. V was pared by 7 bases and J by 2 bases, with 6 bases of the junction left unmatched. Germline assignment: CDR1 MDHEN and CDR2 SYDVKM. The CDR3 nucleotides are TGTGCCAGCACCCTAGCGGGCAGTCAAGAGACCCAGTACTTC. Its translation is CASTLAGSQETQYF.

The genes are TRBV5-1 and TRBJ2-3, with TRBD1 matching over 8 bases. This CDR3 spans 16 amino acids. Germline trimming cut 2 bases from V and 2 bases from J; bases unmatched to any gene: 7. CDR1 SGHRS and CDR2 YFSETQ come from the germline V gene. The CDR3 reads CASSFPTGESTDTQYF. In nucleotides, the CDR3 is TGCGCCAGCAGCTTTCCGACAGGGGAATCCACAGATACGCAGTATTTT.

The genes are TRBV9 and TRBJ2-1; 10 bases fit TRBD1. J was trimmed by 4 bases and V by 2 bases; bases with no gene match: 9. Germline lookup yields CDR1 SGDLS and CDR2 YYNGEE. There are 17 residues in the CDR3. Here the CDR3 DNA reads TGTGCCAGCAGCGTGGGGGCAGGACAGGGGGTTTACAATGAGCAGTTCTTC. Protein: CASSVGAGQGVYNEQFF.

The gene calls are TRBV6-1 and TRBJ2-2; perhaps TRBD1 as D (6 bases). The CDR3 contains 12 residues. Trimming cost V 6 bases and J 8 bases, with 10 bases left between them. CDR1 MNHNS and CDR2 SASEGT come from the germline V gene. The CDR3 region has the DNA TGTGCCAGCAGGGACAGTCCAGGGGAGCTGTTTTTT. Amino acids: CASRDSPGELFF.

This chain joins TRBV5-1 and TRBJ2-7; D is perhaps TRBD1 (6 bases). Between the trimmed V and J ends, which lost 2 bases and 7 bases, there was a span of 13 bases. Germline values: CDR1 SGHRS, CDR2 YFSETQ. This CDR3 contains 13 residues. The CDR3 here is CASSLTGTLEQYF. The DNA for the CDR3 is TGCGCCAGCAGCTTAACAGGGACATTGGAGCAGTACTTC.

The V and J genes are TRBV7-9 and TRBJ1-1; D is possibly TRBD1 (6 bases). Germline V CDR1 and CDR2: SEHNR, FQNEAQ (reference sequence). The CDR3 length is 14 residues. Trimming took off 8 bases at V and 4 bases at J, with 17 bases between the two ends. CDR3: CASSRQAESTEAFF. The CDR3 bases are TGTGCCAGCTCCCGACAGGCGGAGAGCACTGAAGCTTTCTTT.

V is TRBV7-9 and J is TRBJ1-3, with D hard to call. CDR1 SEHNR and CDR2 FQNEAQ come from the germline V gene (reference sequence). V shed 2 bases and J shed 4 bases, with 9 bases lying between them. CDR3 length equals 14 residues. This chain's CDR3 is CASSLPPGGNTIYF. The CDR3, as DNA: TGTGCCAGCAGCTTACCCCCGGGGGGAAACACCATATATTTT.